Detailed here is one T cell receptor beta chain. Its antigen target is currently unknown. Within one base of it there is no much larger clone, and no base qualities were kept. The sample belongs to a study of memory CD4+ T cells and cytomegalovirus serostatus (dated by TCRdb to about 2019). Regarding the complete study: The cohort comprised 35 or so healthy Belgian adults, 9 CMV seropositive and about 24 CMV seronegative. The study sequenced CD4+ memory TCRbeta repertoires of a Belgian cohort with known cytomegalovirus serostatus to replicate a published TCR-based CMV serostatus classifier. Study-wide conclusions, independent of this receptor: Only CD4+CD45RO+ memory cells were sequenced, in contrast to the original study, in which naive and memory CD4+ and CD8+ populations were covered. On the Belgian cohort, the classifier built on the original framework reached a median bootstrapped AUC of approximately 0.95, with a 95% CI of 0.76-1.00. For CMV serostatus prediction, a median bootstrapped AUC of about 0.94 was reached with the original framework, and a median bootstrapped AUC of about 0.91 was reached with a US-trained random forest. Among the 150 or so previously reported CMV-associated TCRbeta sequences, approximately 67 showed up in the CD4+ memory repertoires, with each one found in between one and five individuals. The results were interpreted as suggesting that the CMV-associated TCR signature is mostly present in the CD4+ memory repertoire.

The Quick-DNA Microprep Kit was used to extract genomic DNA from the sorted cells. TCRbeta DNA was amplified with the immunoSEQ hsTCRbeta kit following the manufacturer's protocol. An Illumina MiSeq instrument was used to sequence the TCRbeta libraries. The authors' pipeline ran thus. Once out-of-frame sequences had been removed, approximately 2,000,000 distinct TCRbeta sequences were left, which works out to an average of about 66,813 per individual. Each individual was scored using the number of 170 or so previously reported CMV-associated TCRbeta sequences that the individual carried and the total number of productive distinct TCRbeta sequences. A beta-binomial model was reimplemented in Python, and scikit-learn random forests with default parameters were trained on data from the US cohort. Classifier performance on the Belgian cohort was reported as the median AUC with percentile confidence intervals calculated over 10,000 bootstrap iterations. TCRdb retrieved this table from immuneACCESS and kept in-frame rearrangements only. Not all clones are present; in checked studies, unresolved V genes account for under half, and no reason is known for the remainder. The DNA was the basis for D and trimming; V, J and clone size are from that table. The sample includes roughly 60,000 clones, with roughly three quarters observed a single time. The ten largest clones add up to about 0.9% of the sample.

As encoded in the germline V gene, CDR1 is SGHRS while CDR2 is YFSETQ. V and J are trimmed by 5 bases and 3 bases, and the gene matches miss 5 bases of the junction. Spanning cysteine to phenylalanine, the CDR3 consists of 15 amino acids. Solely the CDR3 DNA is kept, with 45 bases framed from the first base. A FACSAria II was used to sort memory CD4+ T cells, defined as single viable CD3+CD4+CD8-CD45RO+ cells. CMV serostatus was determined with a Roche Elecsys assay detecting serum IgG against CMV pp150, pp28, p38 and p52. Following thawing, total CD4+ T cells were enriched through positive selection using CD4 magnetic microbeads. Samples originated from another study that specifically interrogated the CD4+ T cell memory repertoire. Peripheral blood mononuclear cells were isolated and cryopreserved according to standard operating procedures, and serum was stored at -80 degrees C. The staining relied on CD3-PerCP (BW264/56), CD4-APC (RPA-T4), CD45RO-PE (UCHT1) and CD8-Pacific Orange (3B5) antibodies, and Sytox blue was used to exclude non-viable cells.

The sample comprised memory CD4+ T cells from blood. This clonotype originated in an adult in good health and CMV-seronegative. Recombination connected TRBV5-1 to TRBJ2-1; a stretch of 10 junction bases matches TRBD2. The CDR3 reads as follows: CASSFRTSGYNEQFF. The DNA is TGCGCCAGCAGTTTTAGGACTAGCGGCTACAATGAGCAGTTCTTC.